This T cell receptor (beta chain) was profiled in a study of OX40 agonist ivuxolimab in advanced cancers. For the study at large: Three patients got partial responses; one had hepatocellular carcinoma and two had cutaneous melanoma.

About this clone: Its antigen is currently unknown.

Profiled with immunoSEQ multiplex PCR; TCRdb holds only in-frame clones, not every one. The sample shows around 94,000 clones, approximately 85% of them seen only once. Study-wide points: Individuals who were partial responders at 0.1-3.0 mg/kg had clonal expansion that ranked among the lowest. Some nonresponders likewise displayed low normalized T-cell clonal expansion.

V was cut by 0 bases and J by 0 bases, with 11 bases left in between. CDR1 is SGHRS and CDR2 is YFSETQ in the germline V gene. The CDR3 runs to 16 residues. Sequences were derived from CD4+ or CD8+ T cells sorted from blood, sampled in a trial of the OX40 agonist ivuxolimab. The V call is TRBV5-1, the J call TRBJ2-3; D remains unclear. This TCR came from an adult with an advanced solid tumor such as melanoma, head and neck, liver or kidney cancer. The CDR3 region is CASSLAGLDSTDTQYF. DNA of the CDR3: TGCGCCAGCAGCTTGGCCGGGTTGGACAGCACAGATACGCAGTATTTT.